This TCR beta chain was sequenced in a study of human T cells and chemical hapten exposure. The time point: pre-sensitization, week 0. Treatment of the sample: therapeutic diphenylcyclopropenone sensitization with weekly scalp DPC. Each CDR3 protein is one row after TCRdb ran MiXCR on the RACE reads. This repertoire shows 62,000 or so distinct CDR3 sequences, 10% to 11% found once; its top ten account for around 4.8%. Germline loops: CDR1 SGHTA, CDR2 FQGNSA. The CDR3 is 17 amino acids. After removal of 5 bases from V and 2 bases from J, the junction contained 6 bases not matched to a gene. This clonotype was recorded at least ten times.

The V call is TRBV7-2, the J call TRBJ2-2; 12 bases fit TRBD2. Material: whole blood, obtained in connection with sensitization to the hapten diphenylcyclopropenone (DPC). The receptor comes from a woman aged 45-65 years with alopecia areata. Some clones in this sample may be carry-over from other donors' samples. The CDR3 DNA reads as TGTGCCAGCAGCCTACAGACTAGCGGGGGTAACACCGGGGAGCTGTTTTTT. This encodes CASSLQTSGGNTGELFF.